The source of this T cell receptor (beta chain) is a study of blood T cells in healthy people across ages. Study findings and constraints: The unsorted PBMCs prevented any conclusive comparison of naive versus antigen-experienced cells.

On this clonotype: The antigen is unknown.

A second roughly 6 to 11 cycle PCR used barcoded and J-beta primers. Every cDNA molecule bore a tag from a template-switch adaptor containing 12 random nucleotides. TCRdb passed the 5' RACE reads through MiXCR, listing each CDR3 protein once. The table has around 1,000,000 distinct CDR3 sequences, about two fifths seen once; the top ten hold roughly 13%. Donation came from healthy Caucasian individuals in Russia who were aged 6 to 90. This CDR3 is 15 amino acids long. CDR1 and CDR2 (germline): SGHRS, YFSETQ. Trimming stripped 3 bases from V and 8 bases from J, with 17 bases between. The source material was blood. The chain combines TRBV5-1 with TRBJ1-4; D is perhaps TRBD1 (5 bases). The sequence derives from a man younger than 35 in good health. CDR3 loop: CASSSYGGRDEKLFF. In DNA, the CDR3 is TGCGCCAGCAGCTCCTACGGGGGTCGGGACGAAAAACTGTTTTTT.